What follows is one T cell receptor beta chain and its context. Its specificity is not known. Sequencing relied on a cDNA template that was reverse transcribed from extracted RNA. Repertoires were generated with immunoSEQ multiplex PCR, while TCRdb's copy carries only in-frame clones and drops some. The sample includes more than 200,000 clones, approximately 40% of them seen just once. Regarding treatment: oral pan-JAK inhibitor, 5-10 mg twice daily. This sample was included in a study of CD8+ T cells in alopecia areata. General study points: Administration of tofacitinib significantly diminished scalp clonality and expanded CD8+ clones within the top 100. Compared with mice, patients displayed less clear TCR sharing, possibly for HLA-related reasons.

CDR3 length equals 16 residues. CDR1 LNHDA and CDR2 SQIVND come from the germline V gene (reference sequence). The J segment lost 6 bases and the V segment lost 6 bases, leaving 15 bases of the junction unmatched. This TCR derives from a human donor with alopecia areata. V gene TRBV19 combines with J gene TRBJ2-3, with 7 positions matching TRBD2. Sequencing was performed on CD4+ T cells sorted from blood, taken at approximately week 37, from a patient treated with tofacitinib. The CDR3 DNA reads as TGTGCCAGTAGACAGGTCGGTGGCGGGAGTGAGGATACGCAGTATTTT. It codes for CASRQVGGGSEDTQYF.